Below are 22 T cell receptor beta chains sequenced from a single sample in a study of T cell responses to AZD1222 COVID-19 vaccine (dated by TCRdb to about 2021). The time point label, as the study defines it: about 28 days (+/-7) after the second vaccine dose. The library was generated by the immunoSEQ multiplex PCR assay. As stored in TCRdb, this immuneACCESS dataset retains in-frame rearrangements with V and J assigned. A fraction of the clones does not appear; measured against another copy, unresolved V genes explain less than half of the discrepancy, and the remainder lacks a known reason. The sample profile shows about 78,000 clones; about nine tenths of them were found once. Of the sample, over 1.1% is held by the ten largest clones. The specimen was peripheral blood, collected 28 days after the second AZD1222 dose. These receptors all come from an adult who received the AZD1222 COVID-19 vaccine.

CDR3 coding DNA: TGTGCCACCAGCGATCCGGGACAGGGAGGCGGCTACACCTTC. Translation gives CATSDPGQGGGYTF. The chain carries TRBV15 and TRBJ1-2, with 9 positions matching TRBD1. CDR3 length: 14 amino acids. J was trimmed by 8 bases and V by 5 bases; bases with no gene match: 9. Germline CDR1 is LNHNV and CDR2 is YYDKDF (reference sequence).

The chain couples TRBV5-6 to TRBJ1-1; D gene ambiguous. This CDR3 is built from 13 residues. The germline V and J ends were trimmed by 5 bases and 4 bases, with 12 bases remaining between them. Germline-derived CDR1 and CDR2 are SGHDT and YYEEEE. Written as DNA, the CDR3 is TGTGCCAGCAGGGGCAGATGGAGCACTGAAGCTTTCTTT. Translation gives CASRGRWSTEAFF.

The chain has TRBV20-1 and TRBJ2-7, with a tentative D call TRBD1 (6 bases). Germline assignment: CDR1 DFQATT and CDR2 SNEGSKA (reference sequence). The CDR3 has 11 amino acids. Between the trimmed V and J ends, which lost 5 bases and 3 bases, there was a span of 8 bases. The CDR3 region has the DNA TGCAGTGCTCGGGACATCTACGAGCAGTACTTC. Translated, it gives CSARDIYEQYF.

The rearrangement joins TRBV5-1 to TRBJ2-3, with TRBD2 matching 10 bases. The germline V gene has CDR1 SGHRS and CDR2 YFSETQ. V gave up 8 bases and J gave up 5 bases; unmatched junction bases: 11. This CDR3 region has 15 residues. The CDR3: CASESGGASEDTQYF. The CDR3, as DNA: TGCGCCAGTGAGAGCGGGGGGGCCTCCGAAGATACGCAGTATTTT.

V and J are TRBV19 and TRBJ1-1; 7 bases are a match to TRBD1. The CDR3 sequence is 14 residues long. V gave up 7 bases and J gave up 3 bases; unmatched junction bases: 8. Germline V CDR1 and CDR2: LNHDA, SQIVND (reference sequence). DNA for the CDR3: TGTGCCAGTAACCCGGACAGGACCTACACTGAAGCTTTCTTT. This gives the protein CASNPDRTYTEAFF.

V and J are TRBV7-2 and TRBJ2-3; unclear D gene. Germline V gene sequence: CDR1 SGHTA, CDR2 FQGNSA. This CDR3 spans 14 amino acids. Trimming stripped 0 bases from V and 2 bases from J, with 6 bases between. This chain's CDR3 is CASSLAGSTDTQYF. In DNA form, the CDR3 reads TGTGCCAGCAGCTTAGCCGGGTCCACAGATACGCAGTATTTT.

The V and J genes are TRBV4-3 and TRBJ2-2; 9 bases match TRBD1. Germline lookup yields CDR1 LGHNA and CDR2 YSLEER. The trim removed 5 bases at V and 5 bases at J, leaving 9 bases unmatched. The CDR3 covers 16 residues. The CDR3 DNA sequence: TGCGCCAGCAGCGGAGGCCGGACAGGGGAAACCGGGGAGCTGTTTTTT. Its protein product is CASSGGRTGETGELFF.

The chain links TRBV9 to TRBJ1-2; TRBD1 matches at 7 bases. Unmatched junction bases numbered 8, after V lost 3 bases and J lost 3 bases. CDR3 length: 15 residues. Germline CDR1 is SGDLS and CDR2 is YYNGEE. The CDR3 loop is CASSAGQWLDYGYTF. The CDR3 DNA reads TGTGCCAGCAGCGCGGGACAGTGGCTGGACTATGGCTACACCTTC.

The DNA of the CDR3 is TGCGCCAGCAGATTCGGGACATTGAACACTGAAGCTTTCTTT. Amino acids: CASRFGTLNTEAFF. This chain joins TRBV5-1 and TRBJ1-1; maybe TRBD1 (6 bases). This CDR3 has 14 amino acids. Per the germline V gene, CDR1 is SGHRS and CDR2 is YFSETQ. V was shortened by 5 bases and J by 0 bases, with 11 bases between the two germline ends. The full variable domain, in which reference TRBV5-1 and TRBJ1-1 provide the parts outside the CDR3, is KAGVTQTPRYLIKTRGQQVTLSCSPISGHRSVSWYQQTPGQGLQFLFEYFSETQRNKGNFPGRFSGRQFSNSRSEMNVSTLELGDSALYLCASRFGTLNTEAFFGQGTRLTVV.

V and J are TRBV4-1 and TRBJ1-4; D is perhaps TRBD1 (6 bases). CDR1 MGHRA and CDR2 YSYEKL come from the germline V gene. The CDR3 loop spans 18 amino acids. The V end was cut by 1 base, the J end by 0 bases, with 15 bases between. The CDR3 region has the DNA TGCGCCAGCAGCCAAGTCTTGCAGGGGCATGCAACTAATGAAAAACTGTTTTTT. It specifies CASSQVLQGHATNEKLFF.

This clone was seen a handful of times. This rearrangement joins TRBV18 to TRBJ1-4, with D maybe TRBD1 (6 bases). Germline loops: CDR1 KGHSH, CDR2 LQKENI. The CDR3 runs to 15 residues. V was pared by 6 bases and J by 10 bases, with 21 bases between. This chain's CDR3 is CASSQPGQQTPKLFF. Here the CDR3 DNA reads TGTGCCAGCTCGCAACCGGGACAACAGACCCCAAAACTGTTTTTT.

This chain links TRBV18 with TRBJ1-2; 10 positions match TRBD1. The CDR3 length is 15 residues. V dropped 0 bases and J dropped 6; count of bases not matched to a gene: 4. CDR1 and CDR2 (germline): KGHSH, LQKENI. The CDR3 bases are TGTGCCAGCTCACCACCGGACAGGGGGACTGATGGCTACACCTTC. This codes for CASSPPDRGTDGYTF.

The genes are TRBV9 and TRBJ1-4; TRBD1 aligns across 10 bases. The CDR3 covers 15 residues. Trimming took 2 bases from V and 6 from J; bases not matched to a gene: 4. Germline values: CDR1 SGDLS, CDR2 YYNGEE. CDR3 DNA sequence: TGTGCCAGCAGCGTTTACGGGACAGGGGATGAAAAACTGTTTTTT. This translates into CASSVYGTGDEKLFF.

This clone was seen only once. The genes are TRBV9 and TRBJ1-1, with D hard to call. This CDR3 region has 14 residues. In germline, CDR1 is SGDLS, CDR2 YYNGEE. V lost 3 bases to trimming and J lost 1 base, with 10 bases between them. CDR3: CASSGISGNTEAFF. The CDR3 coding sequence is TGTGCCAGCAGCGGCATTTCCGGGAACACTGAAGCTTTCTTT.

The chain couples TRBV28 to TRBJ2-3, with 7 bases identical to TRBD1. The CDR3 consists of 15 residues. After removal of 4 bases from V and 0 bases from J, the junction contained 4 bases not matched to a gene. Germline V CDR1 and CDR2: MDHEN, SYDVKM. The CDR3 loop reads CASSSTGYSTDTQYF. The CDR3 DNA follows: TGTGCCAGCAGTTCGACAGGGTATAGCACAGATACGCAGTATTTT.

The J gene is TRBJ1-2, the V gene TRBV12-3 or TRBV12-4, with TRBD1 as a possible D gene (6 bases). Trimming took off 5 bases at V and 8 bases at J, with 15 bases between the two ends. CDR3 length: 13 amino acids. The CDR3 spells CASSPITGSGYTF. The CDR3 nucleotides read TGTGCCAGCAGTCCTATAACAGGGAGCGGCTACACCTTC.

The J gene is TRBJ1-2, the V gene TRBV6-1; 8 bases map to TRBD1. Looked up from germline, CDR1 is MNHNS and CDR2 is SASEGT. Losses at the gene ends were 6 bases for V and 4 bases for J; bases not matched to a gene: 10. The CDR3 has 15 amino acids. The CDR3 region is CASSRTRGRTYGYTF. CDR3 DNA sequence: TGTGCCAGCAGCCGGACCAGGGGGCGCACCTATGGCTACACCTTC.

V is TRBV19 and J is TRBJ2-1, with D possibly being TRBD2 (5 bases). V shed 0 bases and J shed 3 bases, with 15 bases lying between them. The CDR3 is 17 amino acids. The germline CDR1 and CDR2 sequences are LNHDA and SQIVND (reference sequence). The CDR3 region has the DNA TGTGCCAGTAGTATAGATCAGTCTGGCGGAGGCTACAATGAGCAGTTCTTC. Translating it yields CASSIDQSGGGYNEQFF. The variable domain in full, completed from reference TRBV19 and TRBJ2-1, reads DGGITQSPKYLFRKEGQNVTLSCEQNLNHDAMYWYRQDPGQGLRLIYYSQIVNDFQKGDIAEGYSVSREKKESFPLTVTSAQKNPTAFYLCASSIDQSGGGYNEQFFGPGTRLTVL.

The V and J genes are TRBV28 and TRBJ1-1; D gene uncertain. V shed 2 bases and J shed 4 bases, with 11 bases lying between them. CDR3 size: 14 residues. Germline CDR1 MDHEN, CDR2 SYDVKM. In DNA form, the CDR3 reads TGTGCCAGCAGTTTACAAACACCGGGCACTGAAGCTTTCTTT. It codes for CASSLQTPGTEAFF.

This chain uses TRBV18 with TRBJ2-7, with D uncertain. Germline assignment: CDR1 KGHSH and CDR2 LQKENI. Trimming stripped 3 bases from V and 2 bases from J, with 11 bases between. This CDR3 comprises 14 residues. For the CDR3, the DNA is TGTGCCAGCTCACCGTTAGGGCTGGCCTACGAGCAGTACTTC. This encodes CASSPLGLAYEQYF.

In DNA form, the CDR3 reads TGTGCCATCAGGGTCCAGGGGGCGCTTGGAAACACCATATATTTT. Translation: CAIRVQGALGNTIYF. This sequence joins TRBV10-3 and TRBJ1-3; 8 positions match TRBD1. This CDR3 is built from 15 residues. V lost 6 bases, J lost 3 bases, and 7 bases stayed unmatched. CDR1 is ENHRY and CDR2 is SYGVKD in the germline V gene.

This clone was observed once. This chain connects TRBV7-2 to TRBJ2-7; D gene uncertain. Trimming took 0 bases from V and 4 from J, leaving 7 bases between them. The CDR3 is 13 amino acids. The germline gives CDR1 SGHTA, CDR2 FQGNSA. CDR3 sequence (DNA): TGTGCCAGCAGCTTAGCGCACGGATACGAGCAGTACTTC. Translating it yields CASSLAHGYEQYF.